This TCR beta chain was obtained from a study of blood T cell repertoires in COVID-19 (dated by TCRdb to 2019 to 2021). Regarding the research as a whole: The collaborator samples originated in the United States, Italy and Spain and spanned the acute and convalescent phases of COVID-19. The material from the prospective study consisted of cDNA or gDNA derived from T cells, B-cell-depleted T cells, or PBMCs. Subjects who had been exposed to COVID-19, were actively infected with it, or had recovered from it provided the deeply sampled blood TCRbeta repertoires that made up the dataset. The repertoires were released in a freely available public database intended as a resource for research on the immune response to SARS-CoV-2. Samples came from the ongoing ImmuneRACE study (first 160 participants) plus 1,254 subjects from 6 global collaborators. Sample metadata almost always included a de-identified subject ID, COVID-19 status, age in years and sex. Where available, HLA class I and class II types were taken from metadata supplied by the sample provider and were not determined by assay-based typing.

Study-wide findings and limitations: Clinical and demographic metadata were provided uncurated, with the amount varying by source and participant.

The immunoSEQ Assay, a bias-controlled multiplex PCR, was used to amplify TCRbeta CDR3 regions from genomic DNA. Concerning the study's data processing: Nucleated cell counts per sample were estimated from amplification of reference gene primers within the assay. Sequence reads were collapsed and filtered to measure the absolute abundance of every unique TCRbeta CDR3 rearrangement. For each sample, productive Simpson clonality was calculated by taking the square root of Simpson's diversity index across productive rearrangements. Here the immuneACCESS table is served through TCRdb, limited to in-frame sequences with V and J called. Missing clones are a known gap in these copies; in checked studies unresolved V genes cover under half, and the rest lacks a known reason. That table supplies the V and J calls and clone size; D and trimming were determined from the DNA. The sample records 300,000 to 400,000 clones, 80% to 90% of which are singletons. Around 4.6% of the sample is taken by the ten largest.

Its CDR3 holds 14 amino acids, cysteine through phenylalanine. Solely the CDR3 DNA is kept, with 42 bases framed from the first base. As encoded in the germline V gene, CDR1 is MRHNA while CDR2 is SNTAGT. V is shortened by 2 bases, J by 7 bases, and the region joining them spans 12 bases. This clone was observed a single time. Its specific antigen is unknown. No per-base quality is available; no much larger clone lies one base away. Participants in the prospective study were enrolled through a virtual design, were aged roughly 18 to 100 years, and lived in 24 United States geographic areas. To assign participants to cohorts, the prospective study relied on clinical history that participants themselves reported in a screening survey and a study questionnaire. Recovered participants in ImmuneRACE Cohort 3 were defined as having two consecutive negative NP/OP PCR tests, clearance from a healthcare professional, or resolution of symptoms. In the prospective study, mobile phlebotomists collected whole blood, serum and a nasopharyngeal or oropharyngeal swab from each participant. Prospective study participants could optionally give additional blood draws and questionnaires over a 2-month period. Before DNA extraction, prospective study blood samples were shipped either frozen or at room temperature.

The sequenced sample consisted of PBMCs or T cells enriched from blood (not recorded which). The rearrangement joined TRBV6-4 to TRBJ2-1, with TRBD1 tentatively as D gene (5 bases match). The sequence was obtained from a man aged 30-40 years who had recovered from COVID-19. The CDR3 in this case is CASSDSQGGNEQFF. Here is the DNA: TGTGCCAGCAGTGACAGTCAGGGTGGGAATGAGCAGTTCTTC.